This T cell receptor (beta chain) was sequenced for a study of PD-1 blockade in classical Hodgkin lymphoma. As to time point: newly diagnosed, previously untreated cHL patient sample. Newly diagnosed, untreated classical Hodgkin lymphoma PBMCs served as comparison. Profiling relied on immunoSEQ multiplex PCR, and the TCRdb table lists in-frame clones only, not all of them. The sample yields some 23,000 clones, 94% seen once. The junction had 7 bases not matched to a gene; V was cut back by 3 bases and J by 7 bases. This CDR3 has 15 residues. Germline values: CDR1 SNHLY, CDR2 FYNNEI. On this clone itself: Its specificity is not known.

Study observations and caveats: Underlying causes for the observed repertoire differences were not defined, possibly disease activity or prior therapy. The study reported lower baseline TCR diversity in newly diagnosed patients than in healthy donors.

The clonotype originates from a human donor with classical Hodgkin lymphoma. Sequencing was performed on peripheral blood mononuclear cells (PBMCs). The chain has TRBV2 and TRBJ2-3; 10 positions agree with TRBD2. CDR3: CASSDDSGGHNTQYF. The CDR3 region has the DNA TGTGCCAGCAGTGACGATAGCGGGGGGCATAATACGCAGTATTTT. Based on the CDR3 plus reference TRBV2 and TRBJ2-3, the full variable domain is EPEVTQTPSHQVTQMGQEVILRCVPISNHLYFYWYRQILGQKVEFLVSFYNNEISEKSEIFDDQFSVERPDGSNFTLKIRSTKLEDSAMYFCASSDDSGGHNTQYFGPGTRLTVL.